The 10 T cell receptor beta chains in this list originate from one sample, sequenced in a study of shared T cell receptors in the human thymus. Profiled with immunoSEQ multiplex PCR; TCRdb holds only in-frame clones, not every one. Altogether some 640,000 clones are present, more than 70% being singletons, with the ten largest covering approximately 0.0097%. These data were also reused for a study on human thymus T cells.

Sequenced: thymocytes. These receptors all stem from a boy under two years old with a congenital heart defect.

This chain links TRBV10-2 with TRBJ2-7, with 8 bases matching TRBD2. V trimming: 3 bases; J trimming: 0 bases; junction bases outside the gene matches: 7. The CDR3 sequence is 16 residues long. Looked up from germline, CDR1 is WSHSY and CDR2 is SAAADI. The CDR3 spells CASSDGGTRGSYEQYF. CDR3 in DNA: TGCGCCAGCAGTGACGGGGGGACTAGAGGCTCCTACGAGCAGTACTTC.

CDR3 coding DNA: TGCGCCAGCAGCCCCTCGAGGGCAGGAGTCATGTACGAGCAGTACTTC. Protein product: CASSPSRAGVMYEQYF. The rearrangement links TRBV4-3 to TRBJ2-7, with D possibly being TRBD2 (5 bases). Germline CDR1 reads LGHNA; CDR2 reads YSLEER. The CDR3 is 16 amino acids. Trimming removed 4 bases from V and 4 bases from J, with 20 bases in between.

This clone was seen just once. The CDR3 protein is CASDDRAGGVGEQYF. The CDR3 region has the DNA TGTGCCAGCGACGACAGAGCGGGAGGCGTCGGAGAGCAGTACTTC. This chain uses TRBV6-1 with TRBJ2-7; TRBD2 agrees at 9 bases. CDR3 length: 15 residues. V shed 8 bases and J 7 bases; nucleotides not matched to a gene: 15. The V gene's germline CDR1 is MNHNS and CDR2 SASEGT.

V is TRBV27 and J is TRBJ2-1, with a tentative D call TRBD2 (5 bases). CDR3 length: 18 amino acids. Germline V gene sequence: CDR1 MNHEY, CDR2 SMNVEV (reference sequence). V lost 5 bases and J 2 bases, leaving 22 bases between the germline ends. CDR3 DNA sequence: TGTGCCAGCAGTCCCGACAACACCGAGGGTAAGCCCTACAATGAGCAGTTCTTC. This translates into CASSPDNTEGKPYNEQFF.

Remarks on this clone: Within the sample, other DNA sequences also encode this same CDR3. CDR3 protein: CASSFGTGGYNEQFF. In DNA form, the CDR3 reads TGTGCCAGCAGTTTTGGAACAGGGGGTTACAATGAGCAGTTCTTC. The chain carries TRBV28 and TRBJ2-1; 8 nucleotides match TRBD1. Germline CDR1 MDHEN, CDR2 SYDVKM. The CDR3 loop spans 15 amino acids. V dropped 3 bases and J dropped 4; count of bases not matched to a gene: 5.

The chain carries TRBV28 and TRBJ1-1, with D hard to call. Germline V gives CDR1 MDHEN, CDR2 SYDVKM. This CDR3 is built from 18 residues. The germline V and J ends were trimmed by 0 bases and 3 bases, with 20 bases remaining between them. Here the CDR3 DNA reads TGTGCCAGCAGTTTATGGGCGATGGAGAGACTCCGGGACACTGAAGCTTTCTTT. Encoded protein: CASSLWAMERLRDTEAFF.

The V call is TRBV28, the J call TRBJ1-2, with 7 bases aligning to TRBD1. Germline V lookup: CDR1 MDHEN, CDR2 SYDVKM. The CDR3 length is 13 residues. V was pared by 6 bases and J by 4 bases, with 5 bases of the junction left unmatched. CDR3: CASRFDRAYGYTF. Here the CDR3 DNA reads TGTGCCAGCAGATTTGACAGGGCCTATGGCTACACCTTC.

This chain connects TRBV30 to TRBJ1-5, with 7 bases that match TRBD1. The CDR3 runs to 13 residues. The germline CDR1 and CDR2 sequences are GTSNPN and SVGIG (reference sequence). The junction had 2 bases not matched to a gene; V was cut back by 3 bases and J by 3 bases. The CDR3 loop reads CAWRGQDNQPQHF. The CDR3 DNA reads as TGTGCCTGGAGAGGACAGGACAATCAGCCCCAGCATTTT.

The chain combines TRBV6-5 with TRBJ1-1, with TRBD1 matching 9 bases. Germline CDR1 is MNHEY and CDR2 is SVGAGI. CDR3 length equals 14 residues. Unmatched junction bases numbered 5, after V lost 0 bases and J lost 9 bases. In nucleotides, the CDR3 is TGTGCCAGCAGTTACTCGACCGGACAGGGGAAAGCTTTCTTT. This gives the protein CASSYSTGQGKAFF.

About this clone: This sample also contains other DNA sequences that code for the same CDR3. V is TRBV5-1 and J is TRBJ1-6; maybe TRBD1 (5 bases). Trimming removed 4 bases from V and 7 bases from J, with 9 bases in between. The CDR3 is made up of 13 amino acids. Per the germline V gene, CDR1 is SGHRS and CDR2 is YFSETQ. CDR3 coding DNA: TGCGCCAGCAGCCGGGACTCCAATTCACCCCTCCACTTT. Protein product: CASSRDSNSPLHF.